Each of the 22 T cell receptor beta chains below was sequenced from the same sample in a study of OX40 agonist ivuxolimab in advanced cancers. Clones were sequenced by immunoSEQ multiplex PCR, and TCRdb holds only the in-frame ones, with some missing. The sample yields about 65,000 clones, around 90% seen once. This material consisted of CD4+ or CD8+ T cells sorted from blood, taken in a trial of the OX40 agonist ivuxolimab. All receptors come from an adult with an advanced solid tumor such as melanoma, head and neck, liver or kidney cancer.

The V gene is TRBV2, the J gene TRBJ1-1, with unresolved D. CDR1 is SNHLY and CDR2 is FYNNEI in the germline V gene. The CDR3 totals 14 residues. V lost 7 bases to trimming and J lost 1 base, with 13 bases between them. This CDR3 is CASIKVNANTEAFF. The DNA for the CDR3 is TGTGCCAGCATAAAGGTTAACGCGAACACTGAAGCTTTCTTT.

A note on this clone: The germline gene is not matched at one end of the junction; a read error may be the cause. CDR3: CASSDSRGANEQFF. The CDR3 nucleotides are TGTGCCAGCAGTGACTCTCGCGGGGCCAATGAGCAGTTCTTC. This rearrangement joins TRBV6-6 to TRBJ2-1, with TRBD2 as a possible D gene (6 bases). The CDR3 spans 14 residues. The germline V gene has CDR1 MNHNY and CDR2 SVGAGI (reference sequence).

The genes are TRBV30 and TRBJ1-2, with unresolved D. Trimming shortened V by 3 bases and J by 0 bases, and 11 bases separated the two germline ends. CDR1 is GTSNPN, CDR2 SVGIG, per germline (reference sequence). CDR3 length: 14 amino acids. For the CDR3, the DNA is TGTGCCTGGAGCCGCGACCGTTCTAACTATGGCTACACCTTC. Protein product: CAWSRDRSNYGYTF.

This clone has a single count. The J gene is TRBJ2-7, the V gene TRBV7-9; 7 nucleotides line up with TRBD1. Germline trimming cut 5 bases from V and 5 bases from J; bases unmatched to any gene: 6. The CDR3 runs 13 residues. Germline V gene sequence: CDR1 SEHNR, CDR2 FQNEAQ (reference sequence). The chain's CDR3 is CASSPQGIDEQYF. CDR3 DNA: TGTGCCAGCAGCCCACAGGGGATTGACGAGCAGTACTTC.

This chain uses TRBV6-1 with TRBJ1-4; D possibly corresponds to TRBD1 (5 bases). V was shortened by 5 bases and J by 7 bases, with 17 bases between the two germline ends. The germline gives CDR1 MNHNS, CDR2 SASEGT. The CDR3 runs to 15 residues. In DNA, the CDR3 is TGTGCCAGCAGTCATGTAACAGCGGGGGGTGAAAAACTGTTTTTT. Its protein product is CASSHVTAGGEKLFF.

J is TRBJ1-4 and V is TRBV4-1; possible D gene TRBD1, 6 bases. V shed 2 bases and J shed 5 bases, with 12 bases lying between them. Germline CDR1 and CDR2: MGHRA and YSYEKL. This CDR3 spans 15 amino acids. CDR3 nucleotide sequence: TGCGCCAGCAGCCAACTCTGGGGGGCGAATGAAAAACTGTTTTTT. This translates into CASSQLWGANEKLFF.

The J gene is TRBJ2-1, the V gene TRBV10-3; no firm D call. CDR1 is ENHRY, CDR2 SYGVKD, per germline. CDR3 length: 13 residues. V lost 6 bases and J 0 bases, leaving 6 bases between the germline ends. The CDR3 DNA sequence: TGTGCCATCAGGGGAAGCTCCTACAATGAGCAGTTCTTC. Translated: CAIRGSSYNEQFF.

The chain carries TRBV5-1 and TRBJ1-2, with 7 bases identical to TRBD1. CDR3 length: 16 amino acids. CDR1 and CDR2 from the germline V gene are SGHRS and YFSETQ. V trimming: 0 bases; J trimming: 3 bases; junction bases outside the gene matches: 8. CDR3 region: CASSLAEGANYYGYTF. The CDR3 bases are TGCGCCAGCAGCTTGGCAGAGGGGGCGAATTACTATGGCTACACCTTC.

In its sample, this clone was seen once. The chain carries TRBV28 and TRBJ1-5; no clear D. Germline CDR1 is MDHEN and CDR2 is SYDVKM. This CDR3 is built from 12 residues. V dropped 5 bases and J dropped 1 base, with 3 bases sitting between them. CDR3 residues: CASSESNQPQHF. The CDR3 DNA follows: TGTGCCAGCAGTGAGAGCAATCAGCCCCAGCATTTT.

The J gene is TRBJ2-2, the V gene TRBV19; TRBD1 aligns across 11 bases. Germline V CDR1 and CDR2: LNHDA, SQIVND (reference sequence). The CDR3 is made up of 17 amino acids. The junction had 6 bases not matched to a gene; V was cut back by 4 bases and J by 2 bases. The CDR3 DNA follows: TGTGCCAGTAGTAGATCCGGACAGGGGGCCAACACCGGGGAGCTGTTTTTT. As protein: CASSRSGQGANTGELFF.

The chain uses TRBV5-4 and TRBJ2-3; D uncertain. Germline V gives CDR1 SGHNT, CDR2 YYREEE (reference sequence). CDR3 length: 13 residues. The germline V and J ends were trimmed by 0 bases and 5 bases, with 7 bases remaining between them. The CDR3 sequence is CASSLALGDTQYF. CDR3 bases: TGTGCCAGCAGCTTGGCGTTAGGAGATACGCAGTATTTT.

The J gene is TRBJ1-1, the V gene TRBV6-6, with D unresolved. Trimming removed 6 bases from V and 5 bases from J, with 13 bases in between. The germline V gene has CDR1 MNHNY and CDR2 SVGAGI (reference sequence). The CDR3 contains 13 residues. CDR3 nucleotide sequence: TGTGCCAGCAGAGGGTCGGGATCGACTGAAGCTTTCTTT. This codes for CASRGSGSTEAFF.

The chain combines TRBV11-2 with TRBJ1-1, with D possibly matching TRBD1 (5 bases). The CDR3 loop spans 14 amino acids. V dropped 3 bases and J dropped 5 bases, with 13 bases sitting between them. In germline, CDR1 is SGHAT, CDR2 FQNNGV. The CDR3 reads CASSFGGEGTEAFF. CDR3 nucleotide sequence: TGTGCCAGCAGCTTCGGGGGGGAGGGGACTGAAGCTTTCTTT.

V and J are TRBV10-3 and TRBJ2-2, with D possibly TRBD1 on 5 matching bases. Between the trimmed V and J ends, which lost 5 bases and 3 bases, there was a span of 10 bases. Germline values: CDR1 ENHRY, CDR2 SYGVKD. The CDR3 totals 14 residues. CDR3 bases: TGTGCCATCAGTCCCAGGGTGGACACCGGGGAGCTGTTTTTT. This gives the protein CAISPRVDTGELFF.

This clone was observed once. This chain uses TRBV18 with TRBJ2-3; 11 bases are shared with TRBD2. Germline lookup yields CDR1 KGHSH and CDR2 LQKENI. V trimming: 3 bases; J trimming: 2 bases; junction bases outside the gene matches: 4. The CDR3 loop spans 16 amino acids. As DNA, the CDR3 is TGTGCCAGCTCACCGCTAGCGGGGGGAAACACAGATACGCAGTATTTT. It encodes CASSPLAGGNTDTQYF. The full variable domain, with the rest looked up from reference TRBV18 and TRBJ2-3, is NAGVMQNPRHLVRRRGQEARLRCSPMKGHSHVYWYRQLPEEGLKFMVYLQKENIIDESGMPKERFSAEFPKEGPSILRIQQVVRGDSAAYFCASSPLAGGNTDTQYFGPGTRLTVL.

The V call is TRBV30, the J call TRBJ2-3; no firm D call. The germline V gene encodes CDR1 GTSNPN and CDR2 SVGIG (reference sequence). This CDR3 comprises 11 residues. The ends were cut back, 3 bases at V and 6 bases at J, with 7 bases in the middle. The CDR3 region is CAWSHRDTQYF. The DNA for the CDR3 is TGTGCCTGGAGCCATAGGGATACGCAGTATTTT. The full variable domain, its missing parts supplied by reference TRBV30 and TRBJ2-3, is SQTIHQWPATLVQPVGSPLSLECTVEGTSNPNLYWYRQAAGRGLQLLFYSVGIGQISSEVPQNLSASRPQDRQFILSSKKLLLSDSGFYLCAWSHRDTQYFGPGTRLTVL.

This rearrangement joins TRBV7-2 to TRBJ2-1; TRBD2 aligns across 11 bases. In germline, CDR1 is SGHTA, CDR2 FQGNSA. The V segment lost 1 base and the J segment 8 bases; nucleotides outside the gene matches: 7. The CDR3 length is 16 residues. The chain's CDR3 is CASSLDLAGGSHEQFF. The CDR3 nucleotides are TGTGCCAGCAGCTTAGACTTAGCGGGGGGGTCCCATGAGCAGTTCTTC.

The chain couples TRBV30 to TRBJ1-3; weak D call: TRBD1 (5 bases). CDR1 and CDR2 (germline): GTSNPN, SVGIG (reference sequence). The CDR3 is 12 residues long. Between the trimmed V and J ends, which lost 5 bases and 3 bases, there was a span of 8 bases. The CDR3 loop is CAWGTVGNTIYF. The CDR3 region has the DNA TGTGCCTGGGGGACCGTTGGAAACACCATATATTTT.

The chain is built from TRBV5-1 and TRBJ2-7; D is perhaps TRBD1 or TRBD2 (5 bases each). The germline CDR1 and CDR2 sequences are SGHRS and YFSETQ. With 0 bases removed from V and 2 bases from J, the gap between germline ends came to 9 bases. The CDR3 has 14 residues. CDR3 amino acids: CASSLVSGPYEQYF. In DNA, the CDR3 is TGCGCCAGCAGCTTGGTCTCGGGACCCTACGAGCAGTACTTC. The full variable domain, its missing parts supplied by reference TRBV5-1 and TRBJ2-7, is KAGVTQTPRYLIKTRGQQVTLSCSPISGHRSVSWYQQTPGQGLQFLFEYFSETQRNKGNFPGRFSGRQFSNSRSEMNVSTLELGDSALYLCASSLVSGPYEQYFGPGTRLTVT.

This clone was detected once. This chain connects TRBV4-1 to TRBJ2-7, with D uncertain. The CDR3 is 15 residues long. Per the germline V gene, CDR1 is MGHRA and CDR2 is YSYEKL. V lost 2 bases and J lost 0, with 11 bases in between. CDR3 loop: CASSQSSRISYEQYF. CDR3 DNA sequence: TGCGCCAGCAGCCAATCTTCCAGGATCTCCTACGAGCAGTACTTC.

The V call is TRBV30, the J call TRBJ1-6; D call uncertain. The ends were cut back, 2 bases at V and 7 bases at J, with 9 bases in the middle. The CDR3 is 13 residues long. In germline, CDR1 is GTSNPN, CDR2 SVGIG (reference sequence). In DNA, the CDR3 is TGTGCCTGGAGTCCCTTTACAAATTCACCCCTCCACTTT. Protein sequence: CAWSPFTNSPLHF.

This chain connects TRBV5-4 to TRBJ2-5; tentatively, D is TRBD2 (6 bases). This CDR3 is 15 amino acids long. Germline assignment: CDR1 SGHNT and CDR2 YYREEE (reference sequence). Trimming took off 4 bases at V and 1 base at J, with 14 bases between the two ends. CDR3 in amino acids: CASSTTGLLQETQYF. In DNA, the CDR3 is TGTGCCAGCAGCACTACGGGACTCCTCCAAGAGACCCAGTACTTC.